This TCR beta chain was sequenced for a study of blood T cell repertoires in COVID-19. Study-wide context: Sample material is recorded as cDNA or gDNA derived from T cells, B-cell-depleted T cells, or PBMCs.

There are 15 residues in the CDR3. With 6 bases removed from V and 3 bases from J, the gap between germline ends came to 14 bases. Germline V lookup: CDR1 MNHEY, CDR2 SMNVEV (reference sequence). In terms of age and location, participants ranged from roughly 18 to 95 years and lived in about two dozen US areas. Cohort 3 recovery required two negative PCRs, clearance, or symptom resolution. As handled by the study authors: The assay estimated nucleated cells by amplifying reference gene primers. TCRdb keeps only in-frame clones here, not all; method: immunoSEQ multiplex PCR. For V, J and clone size, that table is used; D and trimming come from the DNA. The sample lists about 160,000 clones, 75% to 85% seen once, with roughly 3.4% in the top ten.

This sequence was found in a woman aged 55 to 70 who had recovered from COVID-19. Sequenced input: PBMCs or T cells enriched from blood (not recorded which). This chain uses TRBV27 with TRBJ1-4; D might be TRBD1 (6 bases). This CDR3 reads CASRLNRVSNEKLFF. The CDR3 coding sequence is TGTGCCAGCAGACTTAACAGGGTCTCTAATGAAAAACTGTTTTTT. The whole variable domain, remainder taken from reference TRBV27 and TRBJ1-4, is EAQVTQNPRYLITVTGKKLTVTCSQNMNHEYMSWYRQDPGLGLRQIYYSMNVEVTDKGDVPEGYKVSRKEKRNFPLILESPSPNQTSLYFCASRLNRVSNEKLFFGSGTQLSVL.